Detailed here is one T cell receptor beta chain. Its recognized antigen is unknown. No base qualities exist here, and no much larger clone lies one base off it. The data were taken from a study of CD8+CD57+ T cells in acquired aplastic anemia (dated 2018 in TCRdb). Broadly, across the study: A mean of approximately 3 ug of DNA, ranging from about 0.19 to 30 ug, was extracted from sorted CD4+ and CD8+ cells. CD8+CD57+ expansion was defined as a frequency above the mean frequency observed in healthy subjects. Beyond this particular receptor, the publication reports: Although 25 to 30 CD8+ CDR3 sequences were shared by patients and controls, these sequences appeared highly expressed in patients and within the immunodominant clones of patients. CD8+ Simpson's diversity did not differ significantly between patients and healthy controls (P=0.060).

TCR beta VDJ combination and CDR3 sequence profiling used genomic DNA as the template. An Illumina HiSeq 2000 was the platform used for TCR repertoire sequencing. The original pipeline was this. Repertoires were assessed using TRBV/TRBJ rearrangement plots, CDR3 size and DJ length profiles, and Simpson's diversity index. The immunodominant clone was defined as the most abundant DNA sequence in deep sequencing data. CDR3 amino acid sequences were screened for sharing across subjects and were compared with published repertoires and the VDJdb database. The public reads were reanalyzed by TCRdb: fastp trimming at Q25, MiXCR alignment, in-frame beta chains only. Each entry is one CDR3 protein sequence, shown with its most common DNA and genes. TCRdb's processing, not the study's, gives the V and J calls here. The sample includes roughly 200,000 distinct CDR3 sequences, with around 60% observed a single time. The ten largest make up roughly 43% of the sample.

The patients picked for sequencing were ones in whom flow cytometry had shown an expansion of CD8+CD57+ cells. Severe acquired aplastic anemia was diagnosed in all patients according to International Study of Aplastic Anemia and Agranulocytosis and Camitta criteria. At the time blood was sampled, none of the patients had received any therapy. TCR repertoires of sorted CD4+ and CD8+ blood T cells from severe aplastic anemia patients and healthy subjects were deep-sequenced in the study. Patients were enrolled under clinicaltrials.gov protocols 00001620, 01623167, 00001397, 00071045, 00081523 and 00961064 in the USA. Ficoll-Paque density gradient centrifugation was used to isolate peripheral blood mononuclear cells. Before DNA extraction, CD4+ and CD8+ T cells were sorted by FACS or by magnetic beads. The CDR3 holds 16 amino acids from the cysteine to the phenylalanine. Just the 48-base CDR3 DNA is kept, in frame starting at base 1. Based on the germline V gene, the CDR1 and CDR2 sequences are SGHRS and YFSETQ. V loses 0 bases at its end and J loses 6 bases; junction bases beyond the gene matches: 7.

The chain is assembled from TRBV5-1 and TRBJ1-3; 9 bases in between match TRBD1. The sample taken for sequencing was sorted CD4+, CD8+, or CD8+CD57+ T cells (not recorded which) from PBMCs. The clonotype comes from a human donor with aplastic anemia. In nucleotides, the sequence is TGCGCCAGCAGCTTGGGCGACAGGGGGTTTGAAAACACCATATATTTT. Translation gives CASSLGDRGFENTIYF.